Listed here are 28 T cell receptor beta chains from one sample, sequenced in a study of T cell repertoires and HLA-DP antigens listed by TCRdb under 2018. Library construction relied on the immunoSEQ multiplex PCR assay. TCRdb provides this immuneACCESS table in a form limited to in-frame rearrangements. Some clones are lacking; in checked studies, under half of them reflect an unresolved V gene, and why the rest are absent is not known. The sample table shows around 100,000 clones, and 92% are seen once. Together, the top ten hold approximately 0.29% of the sample. For these receptors, no antigen is known. The source material was CD4+ T cells from PBMCs. These TCRs come from a woman aged 18-29 years in good health and CMV-seronegative.

CDR3 amino acids: CASRPGTGSNTEAFF. The CDR3, as DNA: TGTGCCAGCAGGCCCGGGACAGGGTCCAACACTGAAGCTTTCTTT. The chain has TRBV7-9 and TRBJ1-1, with 9 bases aligning to TRBD1. V trimming: 6 bases; J trimming: 2 bases; junction bases outside the gene matches: 7. This CDR3 is 15 amino acids long. CDR1 is SEHNR and CDR2 is FQNEAQ in the germline V gene (reference sequence).

The V call is TRBV5-5, the J call TRBJ2-3, with 8 nucleotides matching TRBD2. CDR3 length: 14 amino acids. Germline V lookup: CDR1 SGHKS, CDR2 YYEKEE (reference sequence). With 4 bases clipped from V and 5 bases from J, the junction kept 6 bases outside the gene matches. The CDR3 nucleotides are TGTGCCAGCAGCGTAGCGGGGTCACAAGATACGCAGTATTTT. Translated, it gives CASSVAGSQDTQYF.

V and J are TRBV5-8 and TRBJ1-5; D perhaps matches TRBD1 (5 bases). This CDR3 has 15 residues. CDR1 is SGHTS and CDR2 is YDEGEE in the germline V gene. V lost 6 bases to trimming and J lost 3 bases, with 16 bases between them. The CDR3 DNA reads as TGTGCCAGCACCCAGGGTTTCCGACCCAATCAGCCCCAGCATTTT. It translates to CASTQGFRPNQPQHF.

This clone has only a few counts. CDR3 region: CASSWRDRPDGIDTQYF. The CDR3, as DNA: TGTGCCAGCAGCTGGAGGGACAGACCCGATGGGATAGATACGCAGTATTTT. The chain carries TRBV5-6 and TRBJ2-3; possibly TRBD1 for D (7 bases). Trimming left V 3 bases short and J 5 bases short, with 22 bases between. The CDR3 is 17 amino acids. Germline values: CDR1 SGHDT, CDR2 YYEEEE.

The chain joins TRBV28 to TRBJ2-3; TRBD1 might be the D (6 bases). Germline V gene lookup returns CDR1 MDHEN and CDR2 SYDVKM. With 5 bases removed from V and 5 bases from J, the gap between germline ends came to 17 bases. This CDR3 comprises 15 residues. This chain's CDR3 is CASSLGATQGDTQYF. The CDR3 DNA reads as TGTGCCAGCAGTCTGGGGGCCACTCAGGGAGATACGCAGTATTTT.

The genes are TRBV5-1 and TRBJ2-1; TRBD1 agrees at 9 bases. Germline V lookup: CDR1 SGHRS, CDR2 YFSETQ. The V gene end was trimmed by 4 bases and the J gene end by 6 bases; junction bases not matched to a gene: 8. The CDR3 contains 15 residues. The CDR3 DNA reads as TGCGCCAGCAGCATCTCGGGACAGGGAGGCAATGAGCAGTTCTTC. It encodes CASSISGQGGNEQFF.

The chain uses TRBV2 and TRBJ1-4; D might be TRBD1 (6 bases). The V gene's germline CDR1 is SNHLY and CDR2 FYNNEI. The CDR3 spans 14 residues. V shed 6 bases and J shed 8 bases, with 16 bases lying between them. CDR3 nucleotide sequence: TGTGCCAGCAGAGCACAGGGCCCCAGGGAAAAACTGTTTTTT. Its translation is CASRAQGPREKLFF.

The DNA of the CDR3 is TGTGCCAGTAGTATAGTCGGGTCTCGCTTTAGCAATCAGCCCCAGCATTTT. Amino acids: CASSIVGSRFSNQPQHF. The genes are TRBV19 and TRBJ1-5, with D unresolved. In germline, CDR1 is LNHDA, CDR2 SQIVND (reference sequence). CDR3 size: 17 residues. V was cut by 1 base and J by 0 bases, with 13 bases left in between.

The chain combines TRBV19 with TRBJ2-5; the D call may be TRBD1 or TRBD2 (6 bases each). This CDR3 is 15 amino acids long. Germline V CDR1 and CDR2: LNHDA, SQIVND (reference sequence). V shed 8 bases and J shed 5 bases, with 21 bases lying between them. The DNA of the CDR3 is TGTGCCAGTCGACTCGGTGGGGGGCTTCGCGAGACCCAGTACTTC. This translates into CASRLGGGLRETQYF.

The chain links TRBV29-1 to TRBJ1-1; unclear D gene. Per germline, CDR1 SQVTM and CDR2 ANQGSEA. The V end lost 1 base, the J end lost 4 bases, and 10 bases lay between the germline ends. The CDR3 spans 13 residues. The CDR3 is CSVEGVVRTEAFF. CDR3 nucleotides: TGCAGCGTTGAAGGGGTGGTCCGCACTGAAGCTTTCTTT. Together with reference TRBV29-1 and TRBJ1-1, the CDR3 gives the full variable domain: SAVISQKPSRDICQRGTSLTIQCQVDSQVTMMFWYRQQPGQSLTLIATANQGSEATYESGFVIDKFPISRPNLTFSTLTVSNMSPEDSSIYLCSVEGVVRTEAFFGQGTRLTVV.

CDR3 in amino acids: CASSGQGDRGYTF. In nucleotides, the CDR3 is TGTGCCAGCAGTGGACAGGGGGATCGTGGCTACACCTTC. V and J are TRBV28 and TRBJ1-2, with 10 bases matching TRBD1. The ends lost 5 bases at V and 7 bases at J; junction bases unmatched: 4. The CDR3 consists of 13 residues. CDR1 is MDHEN and CDR2 is SYDVKM in the germline V gene.

The V gene is TRBV13, the J gene TRBJ1-1, with no clear D. CDR3 length: 13 residues. Germline CDR1 PRHDT, CDR2 FYEKMQ (reference sequence). V was pared by 4 bases and J by 3 bases, with 9 bases between. The DNA for the CDR3 is TGTGCCAGCAGCTCCGCTCGGGACACTGAAGCTTTCTTT. This codes for CASSSARDTEAFF.

The chain links TRBV29-1 to TRBJ1-1, with no clear D. The V end was cut by 1 base, the J end by 0 bases, with 6 bases between. The CDR3 has 13 amino acids. The germline gives CDR1 SQVTM, CDR2 ANQGSEA. As DNA, the CDR3 is TGCAGCGTTGAAGTTCAAGTGAACACTGAAGCTTTCTTT. This encodes CSVEVQVNTEAFF.

The chain joins TRBV6-5 to TRBJ1-3; D is uncertain. The germline CDR1 and CDR2 sequences are MNHEY and SVGAGI. The V end lost 6 bases, the J end lost 3 bases, and 6 bases lay between the germline ends. There are 12 residues in the CDR3. The CDR3 DNA follows: TGTGCCAGCAGGGGGATTGGAAACACCATATATTTT. It codes for CASRGIGNTIYF.

V usage is TRBV5-1 and J usage is TRBJ2-1; possibly TRBD1 for D (5 bases). CDR1 SGHRS and CDR2 YFSETQ come from the germline V gene. The CDR3 runs to 13 residues. Deletions cut 3 bases from V and 5 bases from J, with 9 bases between. The CDR3 DNA follows: TGCGCCAGCAGCTCCCTCAGGGACAATGAGCAGTTCTTC. Translating gives CASSSLRDNEQFF.

The chain employs TRBV2 and TRBJ2-2; 8 bases line up with TRBD1. Trimming at V came to 6 bases and at J to 4 bases, leaving 10 bases not matched to a gene. The CDR3 runs to 16 residues. Looked up from germline, CDR1 is SNHLY and CDR2 is FYNNEI. CDR3 nucleotides: TGTGCCAGCAGGTCCGGGACAGGTCGTGTCACCGGGGAGCTGTTTTTT. Protein sequence: CASRSGTGRVTGELFF.

The rearrangement links TRBV28 to TRBJ1-1, with D tentatively TRBD1 (6 bases). Germline CDR1 MDHEN, CDR2 SYDVKM. Deletions cut 8 bases from V and 9 bases from J, with 13 bases between. The CDR3 is 11 residues long. CDR3 loop: CASGPRDKAFF. The CDR3 DNA sequence: TGTGCCAGCGGACCCAGGGACAAAGCTTTCTTT.

This clone was picked up one time. The chain uses TRBV10-2 and TRBJ1-4; TRBD1 matches at 12 bases. Unmatched junction bases numbered 15, after V lost 8 bases and J lost 14 bases. Germline V CDR1 and CDR2: WSHSY, SAAADI. CDR3 length: 15 residues. CDR3 amino acids: CASQPGTGGAYRLFF. The CDR3 DNA sequence: TGCGCCAGCCAGCCAGGGACAGGGGGCGCGTATCGTCTGTTTTTT.

The chain couples TRBV7-9 to TRBJ1-6; maybe TRBD1 (5 bases). This CDR3 has 15 residues. In germline, CDR1 is SEHNR, CDR2 FQNEAQ (reference sequence). The V end was cut by 4 bases, the J end by 0 bases, with 7 bases between. The CDR3 DNA reads TGTGCCAGCAGCTCGGGGGTCTCCTATAATTCACCCCTCCACTTT. This gives the protein CASSSGVSYNSPLHF.

In this sample, this clone turned up once. The chain carries TRBV6-1 and TRBJ2-7; 9 bases line up with TRBD1. The junction had 4 bases not matched to a gene; V was cut back by 8 bases and J by 2 bases. CDR1 and CDR2 (germline): MNHNS, SASEGT. The CDR3 length is 13 residues. The CDR3: CASGTGWTYEQYV. The CDR3 DNA reads TGTGCCAGCGGGACAGGGTGGACCTACGAGCAGTACGTC.

The chain couples TRBV12-5 to TRBJ2-7; D ambiguous. V was cut by 0 bases and J by 4 bases, with 7 bases left in between. Germline values: CDR1 LGHNT, CDR2 FRNRAP. The CDR3 is made up of 13 amino acids. CDR3 sequence (DNA): TGTGCTAGTGGTTTGGTATCCCGATACGAGCAGTACTTC. This codes for CASGLVSRYEQYF.

The V gene is TRBV9, the J gene TRBJ1-3; D gene unclear. Germline V gene data show CDR1 as SGDLS and CDR2 as YYNGEE. V gave up 1 base and J gave up 0 bases, with 11 bases separating them. The CDR3 length is 16 residues. The CDR3 reads CASSVSAATSGNTIYF. The CDR3 DNA is TGTGCCAGCAGCGTATCGGCCGCAACCTCTGGAAACACCATATATTTT.

The V and J genes are TRBV5-1 and TRBJ1-5; 9 positions match TRBD1. The CDR3 length is 13 residues. The V gene end was trimmed by 3 bases and the J gene end by 5 bases; junction bases not matched to a gene: 0. The germline CDR1 and CDR2 sequences are SGHRS and YFSETQ. The CDR3 region has the DNA TGCGCCAGCAGCTGGACAGGGGATCAGCCCCAGCATTTT. This codes for CASSWTGDQPQHF. The whole variable domain, filled in from reference TRBV5-1 and TRBJ1-5, reads KAGVTQTPRYLIKTRGQQVTLSCSPISGHRSVSWYQQTPGQGLQFLFEYFSETQRNKGNFPGRFSGRQFSNSRSEMNVSTLELGDSALYLCASSWTGDQPQHFGDGTRLSIL.

This chain links TRBV11-2 with TRBJ2-3; TRBD1 aligns across 9 bases. CDR3 size: 15 residues. Per the germline V gene, CDR1 is SGHAT and CDR2 is FQNNGV. The V and J ends lost 5 bases and 4 bases, in that order; junction bases with no gene match: 7. The DNA for the CDR3 is TGTGCCAGCAGCCGGGGGGACAGGGTGGCAGATACGCAGTATTTT. It specifies CASSRGDRVADTQYF.

This clone is a singleton in its sample. The V gene is TRBV7-9, the J gene TRBJ2-3; D gene ambiguous. The V end was cut by 3 bases, the J end by 6 bases, with 10 bases between. Germline V lookup: CDR1 SEHNR, CDR2 FQNEAQ (reference sequence). This CDR3 has 13 amino acids. The CDR3 DNA reads TGTGCCAGCAGCTTTTTAGGTGATGATACGCAGTATTTT. Amino acids: CASSFLGDDTQYF.

The genes are TRBV19 and TRBJ1-5; no clear D gene. Trimming pared 3 bases from V and 1 base from J, leaving 10 bases between. The CDR3 has 15 amino acids. Per germline, CDR1 LNHDA and CDR2 SQIVND (reference sequence). The CDR3 here is CASSIAGGSNQPQHF. CDR3 coding DNA: TGTGCCAGTAGTATCGCGGGTGGGAGCAATCAGCCCCAGCATTTT.

This chain links TRBV25-1 with TRBJ2-2, with 8 bases fitting TRBD2. Germline lookup yields CDR1 MGHDK and CDR2 SYGVNS. The V gene end was trimmed by 1 base and the J gene end by 5 bases; junction bases not matched to a gene: 6. This CDR3 is built from 16 residues. This chain's CDR3 is CASSESRPGGTGELFF. The CDR3 bases are TGTGCCAGCAGTGAATCAAGGCCGGGGGGGACCGGGGAGCTGTTTTTT.

The chain links TRBV14 to TRBJ1-5; D gene unclear. Deletions cut 4 bases from V and 11 bases from J, with 15 bases between. This CDR3 is 13 amino acids long. The germline V gene encodes CDR1 SGHDN and CDR2 FVKESK. The CDR3, as DNA: TGTGCCAGCAGCCCCCGACATCCGGGCGCCCAGCATTTT. It specifies CASSPRHPGAQHF.